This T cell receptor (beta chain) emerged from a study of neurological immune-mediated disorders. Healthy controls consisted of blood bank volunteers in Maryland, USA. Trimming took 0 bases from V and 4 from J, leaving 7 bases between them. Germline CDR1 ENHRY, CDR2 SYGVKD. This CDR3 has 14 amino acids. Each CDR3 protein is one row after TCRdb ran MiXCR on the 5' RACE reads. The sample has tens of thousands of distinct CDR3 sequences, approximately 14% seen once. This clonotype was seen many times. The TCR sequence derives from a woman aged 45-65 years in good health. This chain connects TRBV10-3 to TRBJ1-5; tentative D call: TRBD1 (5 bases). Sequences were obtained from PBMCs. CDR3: CAISESGGNQPQHF. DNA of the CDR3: TGTGCCATCAGTGAGTCTGGGGGTAATCAGCCCCAGCATTTT.